The T cell receptor beta chain described here comes from a study of breast tumors, draining lymph nodes, adjacent tissues. TCRdb independently ran MiXCR on the multiplex PCR reads; one entry per CDR3 protein. The table has about 230,000 distinct CDR3 sequences, around 32% seen once. The ends lost 10 bases at V and 10 bases at J; junction bases unmatched: 18. Germline values: CDR1 ENHRY, CDR2 SYGVKD. This CDR3 is built from 16 residues. Points on this clonotype: Its antigen is unknown. This may come from a read error, since a much larger clone is one base off.

Breast cancer patients provided tissue from their axillary draining lymph nodes. Findings and caveats of the study: Tumors had less TCR diversity than lymph nodes, more than nontumor tissue.

The chain uses TRBV10-3 and TRBJ2-1, with 11 bases that match TRBD2. The sample consisted of axillary lymph node tissue. This TCR derives from a female donor with breast cancer. Some clones in this sample may be carry-over from other donors' samples. For the CDR3, the DNA is TGTGCCAGCAATTACAAGGGACTAGCGGCTCCATCGGAGCAGTTCTTC. It specifies CASNYKGLAAPSEQFF.